One and the same sample provided the 11 T cell receptor beta chains below, sequenced in a study of cytomegalovirus exposure and HLA in healthy donors. This PCR relied on a set of 60 Vbeta primers and 13 Jbeta primers. Measured with immunoSEQ multiplex PCR; TCRdb has only the in-frame clones, and not every one. Its table records tens of thousands of clones. The sample taken for sequencing was PBMCs. The receptor source for this set is a male donor in good health and CMV-seronegative.

This chain uses TRBV29-1 with TRBJ2-5, with 10 bases lining up with TRBD1. The V gene end was trimmed by 8 bases and the J gene end by 7 bases; junction bases not matched to a gene: 7. Germline V gives CDR1 SQVTM, CDR2 ANQGSEA. The CDR3 consists of 12 residues. The CDR3 DNA reads as TGCAGCCTTACCGGGACAGGGGTGACCCAGTACTTC. It specifies CSLTGTGVTQYF.

This sequence joins TRBV6-6 and TRBJ2-2; 9 nucleotides align to TRBD1. The V gene's germline CDR1 is MNHNY and CDR2 SVGAGI (reference sequence). The CDR3 is made up of 15 amino acids. Trimming at V came to 5 bases and at J to 7 bases, leaving 8 bases not matched to a gene. The CDR3 bases are TGTGCCAGCAGTCCTAGGGACAGGGTGGACGGGGAGCTGTTTTTT. This encodes CASSPRDRVDGELFF.

The V call is TRBV5-1, the J call TRBJ1-2; TRBD1 aligns across 7 bases. Germline CDR1 is SGHRS and CDR2 is YFSETQ. CDR3 length: 15 residues. Losses at the gene ends were 1 base for V and 2 bases for J; bases not matched to a gene: 5. The CDR3 sequence is CASSLLQGLNYGYTF. For the CDR3, the DNA is TGCGCCAGCAGCTTGCTACAGGGGCTCAACTATGGCTACACCTTC.

The rearrangement links TRBV29-1 to TRBJ1-2; TRBD1 is a possible D gene (6 bases). V was shortened by 2 bases and J by 7 bases, with 11 bases between the two germline ends. This CDR3 has 12 amino acids. Germline loops: CDR1 SQVTM, CDR2 ANQGSEA. The DNA of the CDR3 is TGCAGCGTTGAACTGGGGGCGCGTGGCTACACCTTC. Protein product: CSVELGARGYTF.

In DNA form, the CDR3 reads TGTGCCAGCACCGGGGACAGGGGGAATTCACCCCTCCACTTT. This sequence encodes CASTGDRGNSPLHF. The rearrangement links TRBV6-5 to TRBJ1-6; 11 bases map to TRBD1. Losses at the gene ends were 7 bases for V and 7 bases for J; bases not matched to a gene: 3. The CDR3 extends over 14 amino acids. The germline gives CDR1 MNHEY, CDR2 SVGAGI.

The V and J genes are TRBV14 and TRBJ2-7, with D hard to call. Germline V gives CDR1 SGHDN, CDR2 FVKESK. This CDR3 contains 14 residues. Trimming removed 0 bases from V and 3 bases from J, with 9 bases in between. CDR3 DNA: TGTGCCAGCAGCCAAGATCCAGGTTACTACGAGCAGTACTTC. Protein product: CASSQDPGYYEQYF.

The chain combines TRBV30 with TRBJ1-3; 9 nucleotides match TRBD1. The V and J ends lost 3 bases and 4 bases, in that order; junction bases with no gene match: 1. Germline assignment: CDR1 GTSNPN and CDR2 SVGIG (reference sequence). There are 13 residues in the CDR3. CDR3 sequence: CAWRTGGGNTIYF. In DNA, the CDR3 is TGTGCCTGGAGGACAGGGGGAGGAAACACCATATATTTT.

This chain connects TRBV6-5 to TRBJ1-1, with 7 nucleotides matching TRBD1. The CDR3 length is 14 residues. The germline V gene has CDR1 MNHEY and CDR2 SVGAGI. V shed 5 bases, J shed 3 bases, and the junction held 6 bases outside the gene matches. CDR3 sequence (DNA): TGTGCCAGCAGTATCCCGGGACAGCACACTGAAGCTTTCTTT. Its protein product is CASSIPGQHTEAFF.

This rearrangement joins TRBV19 to TRBJ1-1; D is possibly TRBD1 (6 bases). The V gene lost 5 bases and the J gene lost 1 base, with 8 bases spanning the gap. Germline assignment: CDR1 LNHDA and CDR2 SQIVND (reference sequence). This CDR3 region has 13 residues. The CDR3 sequence: CASSPGANTEAFF. The CDR3 bases are TGTGCCAGTAGTCCAGGGGCGAACACTGAAGCTTTCTTT. The full variable domain, in which reference TRBV19 and TRBJ1-1 provide the parts outside the CDR3, is DGGITQSPKYLFRKEGQNVTLSCEQNLNHDAMYWYRQDPGQGLRLIYYSQIVNDFQKGDIAEGYSVSREKKESFPLTVTSAQKNPTAFYLCASSPGANTEAFFGQGTRLTVV.

The rearrangement links TRBV6-5 to TRBJ1-5; possible D gene TRBD1, 5 bases. There are 14 residues in the CDR3. The V gene lost 7 bases and the J gene lost 2 bases, with 12 bases spanning the gap. Germline V gene lookup returns CDR1 MNHEY and CDR2 SVGAGI. Here the CDR3 DNA reads TGTGCCAGCAACCAAATAGGGGGCAATCAGCCCCAGCATTTT. This encodes CASNQIGGNQPQHF.

V usage is TRBV9 and J usage is TRBJ2-7; 7 bases match TRBD2. Trimming cost V 0 bases and J 2 bases; bases outside gene matches: 5. This CDR3 contains 15 residues. CDR1 and CDR2 from the germline V gene are SGDLS and YYNGEE. In nucleotides, the CDR3 is TGTGCCAGCAGCGTAGTCCCCGGGGGGACCTACGAGCAGTACTTC. It translates to CASSVVPGGTYEQYF.